These T cell receptor beta chains were read from a single sample in a study of shared clonotypes between healthy human individuals. Produced via immunoSEQ multiplex PCR; TCRdb's table is partial and in-frame only. The sample includes about a million clones, 76% of them seen just once. Specimen: memory CD4+ T cells sorted from blood. These receptors all stem from a man between 18 and 35 years old in good health. CDR3s include the opening cysteine and the closing phenylalanine or tryptophan. Each record gives: clone size, D gene, J gene, V gene, CDR3 DNA, CDR3 protein. The D gene is left open where the match is weak. Some rows have no size entry. The others give once, few or many, or a class for an expanded clone.

NA | TRBD2 | TRBJ2-5 | TRBV7-2 | TGTGCCAGCAGCTTGGGGACTAGCGGTGCGGGGACCCAGTACTTC | CASSLGTSGAGTQYF
NA | NA | TRBJ2-3 | TRBV5-6 | TGTGCCAGCAGCATCGGGACAACAGCTAGCACAGATACGCAGTATTTT | CASSIGTTASTDTQYF
NA | NA | TRBJ1-3 | TRBV2 | TGTGCCAGCAGCCCCGACTCTGGAAACACCATATATTTT | CASSPDSGNTIYF
NA | NA | TRBJ2-2 | TRBV4-1 | TGCGCCAGCAGCCAGAGGGGGGACAACACCGGGGAGCTGTTTTTT | CASSQRGDNTGELFF
NA | NA | TRBJ1-3 | TRBV10-2 | TGCGCCAGCAGTCAACAGGGAGTTGGGGGAAACACCATATATTTT | CASSQQGVGGNTIYF
few | NA | TRBJ1-2 | TRBV13 | TGTGCCAGCAGCTTAAAGGGCGTTGCCTATGGCTACACCTTC | CASSLKGVAYGYTF
few | NA | TRBJ1-4 | TRBV4-1 | TGCGCCAGCAGCCAAGGCGCCTTAGTAAGACCTAATGAAAAACTGTTTTTT | CASSQGALVRPNEKLFF
NA | NA | TRBJ1-5 | TRBV4-1 | TGCGCCAGCAGCCAAGATTGGGTCCGCAATCAGCCCCAGCATTTT | CASSQDWVRNQPQHF
once | TRBD1 | TRBJ2-7 | TRBV7-2 | TGTGCCAGCAGCTTAGCCCGACAGGGACAGTACTTC | CASSLARQGQYF
few | TRBD1 | TRBJ1-6 | TRBV11-2 | TGTGCCAGCAGCTTAGCATCGGGGACAGGGAGTTCACCCCTCCACTTT | CASSLASGTGSSPLHF
NA | NA | TRBJ2-3 | TRBV9 | TGTGCCAGCAGCGTAGCGGGGAAAAGCACAGATACGCAGTATTTT | CASSVAGKSTDTQYF
NA | TRBD1 | TRBJ2-7 | TRBV18 | TGTGCCAGCTCACCACCTAAGAGGGGGCCGAACGAGCAGTACTTC | CASSPPKRGPNEQYF
NA | NA | TRBJ2-6 | TRBV19 | TGTGCCAGTAGCACGGTAAACTCTGGGGCCAACGTCCTGACTTTC | CASSTVNSGANVLTF
few | TRBD2 | TRBJ2-1 | TRBV10-3 | TGTGCCACCGACGGAGGCGGGAGGGTGAGAAATGAGCAGTTCTTC | CATDGGGRVRNEQFF
NA | TRBD1 | TRBJ1-2 | TRBV29-1 | TGCAGCGTTGGGGACAGGGCTAACGCGGGCTACACCTTC | CSVGDRANAGYTF
NA | NA | TRBJ2-7 | TRBV6-6 | TGTGCCAGCAACCAATTGTACGAGCAGTACTTC | CASNQLYEQYF
NA | NA | TRBJ1-1 | TRBV6-1 | TGTGCCAGCACTTGGACAGACTACACTGAAGCTTTCTTT | CASTWTDYTEAFF
NA | NA | TRBJ1-1 | TRBV9 | TGTGCCAGCAGCCCCAACATAGGCACTGAAGCTTTCTTT | CASSPNIGTEAFF
NA | NA | TRBJ1-1 | TRBV29-1 | TGCAGCGTCCCGGGAGAGGGAGGGCCGAACACTGAAGCTTTCTTT | CSVPGEGGPNTEAFF
NA | TRBD1 | TRBJ2-7 | TRBV29-1 | TGCAGCGCTCAGGGGGCACACGAGCAGTACTTC | CSAQGAHEQYF
once | TRBD2 | TRBJ2-7 | TRBV9 | TGTGCCAGCCGGACTAGCGAATCTCCCCCACCTCTCTACGAGCAGTACTTC | CASRTSESPPPLYEQYF
NA | TRBD2 | TRBJ2-1 | TRBV4-1 | TGCGCCAGCAGCCAACCTGGACTAGCGGGGGGTATGAATGAGCAGTTCTTC | CASSQPGLAGGMNEQFF
NA | NA | TRBJ2-7 | TRBV5-5 | TGTGCCAGCAGCACTGCGCCCCAGGGGACTTACTCCTACGAGCAGTACTTC | CASSTAPQGTYSYEQYF
NA | NA | TRBJ1-4 | TRBV6-1 | TGTGCCAGCAGTCCAGGACGGCATGATGAAAAACTGTTTTTT | CASSPGRHDEKLFF
NA | TRBD2 | TRBJ2-2 | TRBV5-1 | TGCGCCAGCAGCCCGGGGGGGCTTACCGGGGAGCTGTTTTTT | CASSPGGLTGELFF
NA | NA | TRBJ1-2 | TRBV5-1 | TGCGCCAGCAGCCGCGGTAGCCGCGATGCGCTGAAAGGCTACACCTTC | CASSRGSRDALKGYTF
NA | NA | TRBJ1-1 | TRBV25-1 | TGTGCCAGCAGTGAATCCGCAGGGGTGAACACTGAAGCTTTCTTT | CASSESAGVNTEAFF
few | TRBD2 | TRBJ2-3 | TRBV4-2 | TGTGCCAGCAGCCAAGCGATAGCGGGGGGGCCGACAGATACGCAGTATTTT | CASSQAIAGGPTDTQYF
few | TRBD1 | TRBJ1-2 | TRBV7-9 | TGTGCCAGCAGCGCCGGACAGGGGGACTATGGCTACACCTTC | CASSAGQGDYGYTF
NA | TRBD1 | TRBJ1-6 | TRBV2 | TGTGCCAGCAACCGACAGGGGGAAAATTCACCCCTCCACTTT | CASNRQGENSPLHF
NA | TRBD1 | TRBJ1-3 | TRBV7-2 | TGTGCCAGCAGCTTCGGAGGGGGCGCGAAAGGAAACACCATATATTTT | CASSFGGGAKGNTIYF
NA | TRBD1 | TRBJ2-7 | TRBV5-1 | TGCGCCAGCAGCTTTGGGACAGGAGACCTACGAGAGCAGTACTTC | CASSFGTGDLREQYF
NA | NA | TRBJ1-4 | TRBV7-9 | TGTGCCAGCAGCTTAAATGTCGCCCCAGATGAAAAACTGTTTTTT | CASSLNVAPDEKLFF
NA | NA | TRBJ1-6 | TRBV5-1 | TGCGCCAGCAGCCCATCCGGGACAAGTGGTTCACCCCTCCACTTT | CASSPSGTSGSPLHF
NA | NA | TRBJ1-1 | TRBV6-1 | TGTGCCAGTCAATGGACAGAGTCGAACACTGAAGCTTTCTTT | CASQWTESNTEAFF
NA | TRBD1 | TRBJ1-3 | TRBV14 | TGTGCCAGCAGCCTCTTCTCAGGGGGAATCGTCTCTGGAAACACCATATATTTT | CASSLFSGGIVSGNTIYF
few | NA | TRBJ2-5 | TRBV28 | TGTGCCAGCAGTGTGACAGGTTTGCGGGAGACCCAGTACTTC | CASSVTGLRETQYF
NA | TRBD1 | TRBJ2-2 | TRBV4-1 | TGCGCCAGCAGCCGATTTGGGACAGGGGATTCCGACACCGGGGAGCTGTTTTTT | CASSRFGTGDSDTGELFF
few | TRBD1 | TRBJ2-7 | TRBV19 | TGTGCCAGTAGTAACGGACAGGGTCGCTACGAGCAGTACTTC | CASSNGQGRYEQYF
NA | TRBD1 | TRBJ2-3 | TRBV5-4 | TGTGCCAGCAGCCAACAGGGGGCGAACACAGATACGCAGTATTTT | CASSQQGANTDTQYF
few | TRBD2 | TRBJ2-3 | TRBV5-1 | TGCGCCAGCAGCACTAGCGGGGGGTCAGATACGCAGTATTTT | CASSTSGGSDTQYF
few | NA | TRBJ2-3 | TRBV30 | TGTGCCTGGAGTGTAGACTACAGCACAGATACGCAGTATTTT | CAWSVDYSTDTQYF
NA | TRBD2 | TRBJ2-1 | TRBV11-2 | TGTGCCAGCACCAAACGGGGAGGGACTAGCGTCTACAATGAGCAGTTCTTC | CASTKRGGTSVYNEQFF
NA | NA | TRBJ2-7 | TRBV2 | TGTGCCAGCAGTGAAACCTGGGCCCGGTACGAGCAGTACTTC | CASSETWARYEQYF
NA | TRBD1 | TRBJ1-4 | TRBV7-9 | TGTGCCAGCAGCCGCTCCCGGGGACAGGGATTAAAGGCTAATGAAAAACTGTTTTTT | CASSRSRGQGLKANEKLFF
NA | NA | TRBJ1-3 | TRBV2 | TGTGCCAGCAGTACAGGGTCGTATTCTGGAAACACCATATATTTT | CASSTGSYSGNTIYF
NA | NA | TRBJ2-7 | TRBV5-4 | TGTGCCAGCAGCTTGATGGGCAGCTCCTACGAGCAGTACTTC | CASSLMGSSYEQYF
NA | NA | TRBJ2-3 | TRBV19 | TGTGCCAGTAGTATTGCCCTCGGGAACACAGATACGCAGTATTTT | CASSIALGNTDTQYF
NA | NA | TRBJ2-3 | TRBV5-1 | TGCGCCAGCAGCCTCGACGCCGGAACAGATACGCAGTATTTT | CASSLDAGTDTQYF
NA | NA | TRBJ2-1 | TRBV5-1 | TGCGCCAGCAGCTCACCGGCCTGGGATGAGCAGTTCTTC | CASSSPAWDEQFF
NA | NA | TRBJ1-2 | TRBV18 | TGTGCCAGCTCACCAAGGGCGGTCGATGGCTACACCTTC | CASSPRAVDGYTF
NA | NA | TRBJ1-3 | TRBV5-4 | TGTGCCAGCAGCTTGGGGGGGCCCAAGTCCTCTGGAAACACCATATATTTT | CASSLGGPKSSGNTIYF
NA | TRBD1 | TRBJ2-1 | TRBV13 | TGTGCCAGCAGCTTAACCGGGACAGGGGACTACAATGAGCAGTTCTTC | CASSLTGTGDYNEQFF
NA | NA | TRBJ2-2 | TRBV7-3 | TGTGCCAGCAGCCCCCGGCAGGGGCCCGGGGAGCTGTTTTTT | CASSPRQGPGELFF
NA | TRBD1 | TRBJ1-6 | TRBV6-1 | TGTGCCAGCAGTGGCGCCGACAGGGCAGGCAATTCACCCCTCCACTTT | CASSGADRAGNSPLHF
NA | NA | TRBJ1-5 | TRBV19 | TGTGCCTCCTCGGGGGAGCCAGCAGTTCAGCCCCAGCATTTT | CASSGEPAVQPQHF
few | NA | TRBJ2-7 | TRBV2 | TGTGCCAGCAGTGTACAGGGACCTCCCTACGAGCAGTACTTC | CASSVQGPPYEQYF
once | TRBD1 | TRBJ1-1 | TRBV7-2 | TGTGCCAGCAGCTCTCCGGGACAGGGAGGTACTGAAGCTTTCTTT | CASSSPGQGGTEAFF
NA | TRBD1 | TRBJ1-2 | TRBV7-2 | TGTGCCAGCAGCGCCAGACAGGGGGCTAACTATGGCTACACCTTC | CASSARQGANYGYTF
NA | NA | TRBJ2-5 | TRBV11-2 | TGTGCCAGCAGCTTCAACAGCCAAGAGACCCAGTACTTC | CASSFNSQETQYF